This T cell receptor beta chain was retrieved from a study of T cell repertoires in cytomegalovirus infection (dated by TCRdb to about 2019). Notes on the research overall: The HLA type of each donor mattered for the analysis, because public TCR beta signatures pointed to carriage of CMV infection along with the matching HLA type. What the work shows at the level of the full study, not this receptor alone: The ex vivo response was dominated by HLA-C-restricted CMV-specific TCR beta clonotypes, which also provided the single most frequent clonotype in two of eight donors. In both this cohort and an independent cohort of some 370 donors, the cumulative frequency of public TCR beta family members distinguished carriers of CMV infection plus the relevant HLA type.

The listed sequencing device is Illumina HiSeq 1500. TCRdb ran its own pipeline on the public reads, namely fastp trimming at Q25 and MiXCR clone calling, and kept in-frame beta chains. Records with the same CDR3 protein are collapsed into one entry carrying the most frequent genes and DNA. The sample includes some 150,000 distinct CDR3 sequences, with about 6.1% observed a single time. The ten most abundant clones make up roughly 18% of the sample. According to the germline V gene (reference sequence), CDR1 reads DFQATT and CDR2 reads SNEGSKA. V is shortened by 3 bases, J by 10 bases, and the region joining them spans 13 bases. The CDR3 goes from the cysteine to the phenylalanine over 12 residues. The DNA shown is the 36-base CDR3, in frame from base 1. A note on this clonotype: Its binding antigen is unknown. No much larger clone exists at a distance of one base, and base qualities are not known.

This receptor was taken from a human donor in good health (CMV status not recorded). Some clones in this sample may be carry-over from other donors' samples. Rearrangement joined TRBV20-1 to TRBJ2-1; perhaps TRBD2 is the D gene, with 5 bases matching. Sequencing input: PBMCs. The CDR3 corresponds to CSARLATEEQFF. The DNA sequence is TGCAGTGCTAGGCTAGCCACCGAAGAGCAGTTCTTC.